The 22 T cell receptor beta chains below all came from one sample that was sequenced in a study of control samples from healthy donors and cancer patients. Libraries were prepared by immunoSEQ multiplex PCR; TCRdb keeps only in-frame clonotypes and omits some of them. The data contain 100,000 to 150,000 clones, about 93% of them singletons. Material for sequencing was blood. The receptors were gathered from a man in his forties or fifties in good health.

This chain links TRBV7-9 with TRBJ2-4, with 7 bases lining up with TRBD1. Germline V gene data show CDR1 as SEHNR and CDR2 as FQNEAQ (reference sequence). This CDR3 region has 14 residues. J gave up 5 bases and V 4 bases, and 5 bases lay outside the gene matches. In DNA, the CDR3 is TGTGCCAGCAGCTCGACCGGGACAGAAAACATTCAGTACTTC. Translation gives CASSSTGTENIQYF.

This rearrangement joins TRBV3-1 (or the pseudogene TRBV3-2) to TRBJ1-5; tentative D call: TRBD1 (5 bases). The CDR3 spans 13 residues. CDR1 and CDR2 from the germline V gene are LGHDT and YNNKEL (reference sequence). The V gene lost 0 bases and the J gene lost 6 bases, with 6 bases spanning the gap. CDR3 residues: CASSQERGQPQHF. CDR3 DNA sequence: TGTGCCAGCAGCCAAGAGAGGGGTCAGCCCCAGCATTTT.

The CDR3 loop is CASSRGQATSEAFF. DNA of the CDR3: TGTGCCAGCAGCCGCGGACAGGCAACCTCTGAAGCTTTCTTT. The chain links TRBV3-1 (or the pseudogene TRBV3-2) to TRBJ1-1; 7 bases fit TRBD1. Germline V gene sequence: CDR1 LGHDT, CDR2 YNNKEL (reference sequence). Trimming at V came to 4 bases and at J to 6 bases, leaving 8 bases not matched to a gene. This CDR3 comprises 14 residues.

The chain links TRBV9 to TRBJ2-7; tentatively, D is TRBD2 (5 bases). The V gene lost 2 bases and the J gene lost 2 bases, with 11 bases spanning the gap. In germline, CDR1 is SGDLS, CDR2 YYNGEE. The CDR3 has 14 amino acids. The CDR3 region has the DNA TGTGCCAGCAGCGTTACCCAGGAGGCCTACGAGCAGTACTTC. Protein product: CASSVTQEAYEQYF.

The J gene is TRBJ2-5, the V gene TRBV2, with D possibly matching TRBD2 (6 bases). Trimming removed 11 bases from V and 2 bases from J, with 15 bases in between. The germline gives CDR1 SNHLY, CDR2 FYNNEI. The CDR3 sequence is 13 residues long. The CDR3 loop is CASNGGRQETQYF. The CDR3 nucleotides are TGTGCCTCCAACGGGGGTCGGCAAGAGACCCAGTACTTC.

This chain links TRBV9 with TRBJ2-5; 15 bases match TRBD2. Germline V lookup: CDR1 SGDLS, CDR2 YYNGEE. CDR3 length equals 19 residues. V shed 2 bases, J shed 1 base, and the junction held 9 bases outside the gene matches. The DNA of the CDR3 is TGTGCCAGCAGCGTGGGGACTAGCGGGGGGCCGACCTCCCAAGAGACCCAGTACTTC. This gives the protein CASSVGTSGGPTSQETQYF.

The rearrangement joins TRBV10-3 to TRBJ1-3; 11 bases agree with TRBD1. The CDR3 has 17 residues. With V trimmed by 3 bases and J by 0 bases, 4 bases remained unmatched. The germline V gene has CDR1 ENHRY and CDR2 SYGVKD. DNA for the CDR3: TGTGCCATCAGTGATGGGACAGGGGGTCTCTCTGGAAACACCATATATTTT. This translates into CAISDGTGGLSGNTIYF.

The chain uses TRBV3-1 (or the pseudogene TRBV3-2) and TRBJ1-6, with 7 positions matching TRBD1. Germline CDR1 and CDR2: LGHDT and YNNKEL (reference sequence). The CDR3 is made up of 14 amino acids. V gave up 4 bases and J gave up 5 bases; unmatched junction bases: 2. In DNA, the CDR3 is TGTGCCAGCAGCCGTGGGACAGATAATTCACCCCTCCACTTT. Protein: CASSRGTDNSPLHF.

The chain combines TRBV6-5 with TRBJ2-3; D may match TRBD1 or TRBD2 (5 bases each). This CDR3 is built from 14 residues. Per germline, CDR1 MNHEY and CDR2 SVGAGI. The V and J ends lost 6 bases and 2 bases respectively, with 12 bases between them. The DNA for the CDR3 is TGTGCCAGCAGCCTGGGACCGATCACAGATACGCAGTATTTT. As protein: CASSLGPITDTQYF.

This chain links TRBV19 with TRBJ2-3; 8 bases are a match to TRBD2. The CDR3 is 14 amino acids. V lost 4 bases, J lost 4 bases, and 4 bases stayed unmatched. Per germline, CDR1 LNHDA and CDR2 SQIVND (reference sequence). The CDR3 spells CASSTGLGSDTQYF. CDR3 DNA: TGTGCCAGTAGTACGGGACTAGGGTCAGATACGCAGTATTTT.

The chain is built from TRBV2 and TRBJ2-7, with D possibly called TRBD1 or TRBD2 (5 bases each). V gave up 6 bases and J gave up 5 bases, with 14 bases separating them. This CDR3 has 13 residues. In germline, CDR1 is SNHLY, CDR2 FYNNEI. The CDR3 coding sequence is TGTGCCAGCAGGGGGACCTTTTACCACGAGCAGTACTTC. It specifies CASRGTFYHEQYF. Variable domain in full (rest from reference TRBV2 and TRBJ2-7): EPEVTQTPSHQVTQMGQEVILRCVPISNHLYFYWYRQILGQKVEFLVSFYNNEISEKSEIFDDQFSVERPDGSNFTLKIRSTKLEDSAMYFCASRGTFYHEQYFGPGTRLTVT.

The rearrangement links TRBV6-1 to TRBJ1-1; D remains unclear. V was shortened by 2 bases and J by 6 bases, with 10 bases between the two germline ends. The CDR3 contains 13 residues. Germline lookup yields CDR1 MNHNS and CDR2 SASEGT. The CDR3 here is CASSEIVGSEAFF. CDR3 sequence (DNA): TGTGCCAGCAGTGAAATCGTAGGGTCTGAAGCTTTCTTT.

This chain joins TRBV4-1 and TRBJ1-2; D remains ambiguous. V was shortened by 0 bases and J by 4 bases, with 6 bases between the two germline ends. This CDR3 is built from 13 residues. Germline CDR1 and CDR2: MGHRA and YSYEKL. The CDR3 DNA is TGCGCCAGCAGCCAAGAGACCGGCTATGGCTACACCTTC. Its translation is CASSQETGYGYTF.

This chain joins TRBV19 and TRBJ1-1, with unresolved D. CDR3 length: 13 residues. CDR1 and CDR2 from the germline V gene are LNHDA and SQIVND (reference sequence). V gave up 2 bases and J gave up 5 bases, with 9 bases separating them. This chain's CDR3 is CASSISAVTEAFF. DNA of the CDR3: TGTGCCAGTAGTATAAGTGCAGTGACTGAAGCTTTCTTT.

The J gene is TRBJ2-7, the V gene TRBV7-9; TRBD1 is a possible D gene (5 bases). V was pared by 5 bases and J by 4 bases, with 12 bases between. Germline V CDR1 and CDR2: SEHNR, FQNEAQ (reference sequence). The CDR3 length is 13 residues. The CDR3 bases are TGTGCCAGCAGCACCAGAGACAGATACGAGCAGTACTTC. Protein product: CASSTRDRYEQYF.

This clone was seen only once. V gene TRBV19 combines with J gene TRBJ2-2; D is uncertain. V lost 2 bases and J 7 bases, leaving 11 bases between the germline ends. Germline V CDR1 and CDR2: LNHDA, SQIVND (reference sequence). The CDR3 contains 14 residues. This chain's CDR3 is CASSIPLTGGELFF. CDR3 nucleotide sequence: TGTGCCAGTAGTATACCCCTGACGGGCGGGGAGCTGTTTTTT.

This clone appeared a few times. V gene TRBV30 combines with J gene TRBJ1-1; D uncertain. V was shortened by 0 bases and J by 8 bases, with 13 bases between the two germline ends. This CDR3 contains 13 residues. The germline gives CDR1 GTSNPN, CDR2 SVGIG (reference sequence). DNA of the CDR3: TGTGCCTGGAGTGTAACCGGGTACAGCGAAGCTTTCTTT. Translated: CAWSVTGYSEAFF.

The chain joins TRBV5-1 to TRBJ2-3, with D possibly matching TRBD1 (6 bases). CDR1 SGHRS and CDR2 YFSETQ come from the germline V gene. The CDR3 has 15 amino acids. V lost 3 bases, J lost 1 base, and 12 bases lay in between. The CDR3, as DNA: TGCGCCAGCAGCTCGGACAGATACCGCACAGATACGCAGTATTTT. It specifies CASSSDRYRTDTQYF.

This chain joins TRBV5-4 and TRBJ2-5, with 9 bases that match TRBD2. V trimming: 4 bases; J trimming: 1 base; junction bases outside the gene matches: 11. Germline V lookup: CDR1 SGHNT, CDR2 YYREEE (reference sequence). This CDR3 is 17 amino acids long. DNA of the CDR3: TGTGCCAGCAGCCCTAAGGTACTAGCGGGTATCCAAGAGACCCAGTACTTC. Translation: CASSPKVLAGIQETQYF. Together with reference TRBV5-4 and TRBJ2-5, the CDR3 gives the full variable domain: ETGVTQSPTHLIKTRGQQVTLRCSSQSGHNTVSWYQQALGQGPQFIFQYYREEENGRGNFPPRFSGLQFPNYSSELNVNALELDDSALYLCASSPKVLAGIQETQYFGPGTRLLVL.

The chain recombines TRBV6-1 with TRBJ2-3, with a tentative D call TRBD1 (6 bases). Germline values: CDR1 MNHNS, CDR2 SASEGT. V dropped 2 bases and J dropped 4 bases, with 25 bases sitting between them. The CDR3 runs to 19 residues. The CDR3 DNA reads as TGTGCCAGCAGTGAAATAATGGCGCGTTCAGGGGCTAAGTCAGATACGCAGTATTTT. It encodes CASSEIMARSGAKSDTQYF.

The genes are TRBV30 and TRBJ2-1, with D unclear. The germline V gene has CDR1 GTSNPN and CDR2 SVGIG (reference sequence). This CDR3 region has 12 residues. The V end lost 8 bases, the J end lost 0 bases, and 8 bases lay between the germline ends. This CDR3 is CARRHSYNEQFF. DNA for the CDR3: TGTGCCCGGCGGCACTCCTACAATGAGCAGTTCTTC.

V and J are TRBV2 and TRBJ2-5; the D is unclear. Germline CDR1 and CDR2: SNHLY and FYNNEI. Trimming removed 7 bases from V and 1 base from J, with 10 bases in between. The CDR3 covers 13 residues. Written as DNA, the CDR3 is TGTGCCAGCAAATCAGTCTTCCAAGAGACCCAGTACTTC. It translates to CASKSVFQETQYF.